The next 13 T cell receptor beta chains were all read from a single sample in a study of T cell changes during pregnancy in multiple sclerosis. The protocol was immunoSEQ multiplex PCR, while the TCRdb copy is restricted to in-frame clones and leaves out a portion. The sample lists fewer than 50,000 clones; roughly nine tenths were seen once. Source: CD4+ T cells from peripheral blood mononuclear cells, taken in the third trimester of pregnancy. The source of these receptors is a female donor with multiple sclerosis, enrolled in a pregnancy study.

The chain carries TRBV2 and TRBJ2-7; D may be TRBD1 (6 bases). V shed 6 bases and J shed 3 bases, with 12 bases lying between them. CDR1 is SNHLY, CDR2 FYNNEI, per germline. The CDR3 loop spans 13 amino acids. Here the CDR3 DNA reads TGTGCCAGCAGACAGGGACCGTACTACGAGCAGTACTTC. It is translated as CASRQGPYYEQYF.

The chain uses TRBV2 and TRBJ2-7, with a tentative D call TRBD2 (5 bases). CDR3 length equals 14 residues. V was pared by 7 bases and J by 3 bases, with 16 bases between. Germline V gene lookup returns CDR1 SNHLY and CDR2 FYNNEI. The CDR3 region has the DNA TGTGCCAGCAAGTGGGCTAGCTTAAGCTACGAGCAGTACTTC. Encoded protein: CASKWASLSYEQYF.

The rearrangement joins TRBV7-3 to TRBJ2-1; 9 bases fit TRBD2. Germline values: CDR1 SGHTA, CDR2 FQGTGA. The CDR3 is 14 residues long. The junction had 3 bases not matched to a gene; V was cut back by 2 bases and J by 7 bases. The CDR3 protein is CASSLAGGPNEQFF. CDR3 DNA sequence: TGTGCCAGCAGCTTAGCGGGAGGGCCAAATGAGCAGTTCTTC.

The chain is built from TRBV7-7 and TRBJ2-1; TRBD2 matches at 8 bases. This CDR3 comprises 16 residues. Germline V lookup: CDR1 SSHAT, CDR2 FNYEAQ (reference sequence). V lost 0 bases, J lost 6 bases, and 7 bases stayed unmatched. For the CDR3, the DNA is TGTGCCAGCAGCTTAGCCGGACTAGCAGGCACCAATGAGCAGTTCTTC. Protein sequence: CASSLAGLAGTNEQFF.

V usage is TRBV27 and J usage is TRBJ2-5; 7 bases align to TRBD1. Germline CDR1 and CDR2: MNHEY and SMNVEV (reference sequence). CDR3 length equals 15 residues. The ends lost 6 bases at V and 0 bases at J; junction bases unmatched: 7. CDR3 bases: TGTGCCAGCAGACCCTGGGGACAGAACCAAGAGACCCAGTACTTC. Translating it yields CASRPWGQNQETQYF.

The gene calls are TRBV9 and TRBJ2-5, with 13 bases fitting TRBD2. Germline assignment: CDR1 SGDLS and CDR2 YYNGEE. The CDR3 covers 15 residues. After removal of 2 bases from V and 4 bases from J, the junction contained 2 bases not matched to a gene. This chain's CDR3 is CASSVGLAGVETQYF. The DNA for the CDR3 is TGTGCCAGCAGCGTCGGACTAGCGGGAGTAGAGACCCAGTACTTC.

The V gene is TRBV6-1, the J gene TRBJ1-4; weak D call: TRBD1 (5 bases). V lost 8 bases to trimming and J lost 7 bases, with 14 bases between them. Germline-derived CDR1 and CDR2 are MNHNS and SASEGT. The CDR3 sequence is 13 residues long. The CDR3 loop reads CASEGGASEKLFF. The CDR3 DNA is TGTGCCAGCGAAGGAGGGGCCAGTGAAAAACTGTTTTTT.

This chain links TRBV7-9 with TRBJ1-5, with D perhaps TRBD1 (6 bases). From germline, CDR1 is SEHNR and CDR2 FQNEAQ (reference sequence). V was clipped by 5 bases and J by 7 bases, with 18 bases between them. The CDR3 has 15 amino acids. The CDR3 loop reads CASSGSPGAVQPQHF. CDR3 in DNA: TGTGCCAGCAGCGGGTCGCCAGGGGCAGTCCAGCCCCAGCATTTT.

This chain joins TRBV7-2 and TRBJ2-1; D is possibly TRBD2 (6 bases). V lost 5 bases and J lost 6, with 11 bases in between. The CDR3 consists of 13 residues. The germline CDR1 and CDR2 sequences are SGHTA and FQGNSA. The CDR3 sequence is CASSLGLPNEQFF. As DNA, the CDR3 is TGTGCCAGCAGCCTGGGACTTCCCAATGAGCAGTTCTTC.

V and J are TRBV4-1 and TRBJ2-1; D possibly corresponds to TRBD2 (6 bases). Trimming took off 0 bases at V and 7 bases at J, with 13 bases between the two ends. The CDR3 is made up of 15 amino acids. Germline V CDR1 and CDR2: MGHRA, YSYEKL. CDR3 DNA sequence: TGCGCCAGCAGCCAAGAGGAGGGCCGGCGGAATGAGCAGTTCTTC. Translation: CASSQEEGRRNEQFF.

This chain links TRBV5-1 with TRBJ2-1, with TRBD2 identical over 11 bases. The CDR3 runs 16 residues. Germline CDR1 is SGHRS and CDR2 is YFSETQ. Germline trimming cut 4 bases from V and 4 bases from J; bases unmatched to any gene: 7. The CDR3 is CASSTSGSPAYNEQFF. CDR3 coding DNA: TGCGCCAGCAGCACTAGCGGGAGCCCTGCTTACAATGAGCAGTTCTTC.

The chain uses TRBV7-3 and TRBJ2-7; the D is unclear. This CDR3 spans 14 amino acids. Trimming left V 2 bases short and J 6 bases short, with 14 bases between. The germline CDR1 and CDR2 sequences are SGHTA and FQGTGA. The CDR3 region has the DNA TGTGCCAGCAGCTTAGGTGACTCCGGGTCCGAGCAGTACTTC. Translating it yields CASSLGDSGSEQYF.

V is TRBV28 and J is TRBJ2-7; D gene unclear. From germline, CDR1 is MDHEN and CDR2 SYDVKM. Trimming cost V 5 bases and J 7 bases, with 12 bases left between them. The CDR3 extends over 12 amino acids. CDR3 sequence: CASSPLPSEQYF. CDR3 nucleotide sequence: TGTGCCAGCAGTCCGCTACCTAGTGAGCAGTACTTC.